This T cell receptor beta chain came from a study of cytomegalovirus exposure and HLA in healthy donors. Study background: For the roughly 400 genotyped donors, more than 80% fell within the Caucasian-associated ancestry cluster.

Worth noting for this clone: As yet, its antigen is unknown.

It was with 60 Vbeta and 13 Jbeta primers that the PCR ran. Profiling relied on immunoSEQ multiplex PCR, and the TCRdb table lists in-frame clones only, not all of them. Here the sample spans approximately 160,000 clones, 80% being singletons. Study-level points and caveats: In a later analysis, V- and J-gene trimming of beta chains associated with a DCLRE1C missense variant, replicated independently.

The V gene's germline CDR1 is MDHEN and CDR2 SYDVKM. The CDR3 spans 14 residues. V was trimmed by 9 bases and J by 0 bases, leaving 11 bases between them. The sequencing input was PBMCs. The rearrangement links TRBV28 to TRBJ1-4; D remains ambiguous. The source of this sequence is a woman aged 50 to 65 in good health and CMV-seropositive. CDR3 loop: CASSGSATNEKLFF. As DNA, the CDR3 is TGTGCCAGTTCGGGGTCAGCAACTAATGAAAAACTGTTTTTT. Together with reference TRBV28 and TRBJ1-4, the CDR3 gives the full variable domain: DVKVTQSSRYLVKRTGEKVFLECVQDMDHENMFWYRQDPGLGLRLIYFSYDVKMKEKGDIPEGYSVSREKKERFSLILESASTNQTSMYLCASSGSATNEKLFFGSGTQLSVL.